This TCR beta chain came from a study of control samples from healthy donors and cancer patients. Assay used: immunoSEQ multiplex PCR; TCRdb lists only in-frame clones, some missing. The sample consists of under 100,000 clones, 90% to 95% of them appearing once. The germline gives CDR1 SGHRS, CDR2 YFSETQ. V trimming: 2 bases; J trimming: 0 bases; junction bases outside the gene matches: 6. The CDR3 loop spans 16 amino acids. Sequenced: blood. The chain employs TRBV5-1 and TRBJ1-1; 8 bases fit TRBD1. The TCR sequence derives from a woman in her 30s in good health. DNA for the CDR3: TGCGCCAGCAGCTTACGGACAGGGATAATGAACACTGAAGCTTTCTTT. Translation gives CASSLRTGIMNTEAFF.